The TCR beta chain under discussion was sequenced for a study of Ad26.COV2.S vaccination and SARS-CoV-2 variants. Germline loops: CDR1 SSHAT, CDR2 FNYEAQ (reference sequence). CDR3 length: 15 residues. The germline V and J ends were trimmed by 1 base and 3 bases, with 12 bases remaining between them. TCRdb's table, derived via immunoSEQ multiplex PCR, lists solely in-frame clones and lacks some. The sample records roughly 380,000 clones, around 92% being singletons. This clonotype originated in a human donor who had recovered from COVID-19. Specimen: peripheral blood, collected after recovery from COVID-19. This sequence joins TRBV7-7 and TRBJ2-5; a weak D match, TRBD2 (6 bases). The CDR3 DNA follows: TGTGCCAGCAGCTTAGGATTGGAGGGGAAAGAGACCCAGTACTTC. This translates into CASSLGLEGKETQYF.